Sequencing of this T cell receptor (beta chain) was carried out in a study of vaccination and CD4 T cells after COVID-19. Study in general: Each control culture was treated with a CEFX pool, an HIV-1 Nef pool, or no peptide.

This CDR3 has 14 residues. V shed 4 bases and J shed 0 bases, with 8 bases lying between them. From germline, CDR1 is LNHDA and CDR2 SQIVND (reference sequence). Treatment given: roughly 10-day PBMC culture with coronavirus spike peptide pools or control peptides (ViraFEST assay). As for this clonotype: Antigen unknown.

The Oncomine TCR Beta short-read assay was applied to DNA of cultured CD4+ T cells. TCRdb ran MiXCR on the PCR reads and lists one entry per CDR3 protein. The table records about 8,100 distinct CDR3 sequences, 60% of them present only once. The receptor was isolated from a human donor who had recovered from COVID-19. The V and J genes are TRBV19 and TRBJ2-3; unclear D gene. Sequences were obtained from CD4+ T cells from blood, cultured in vitro. The chain's CDR3 is CASSTTESTDTQYF. The CDR3 region has the DNA TGTGCCAGTAGTACGACGGAGAGCACAGATACGCAGTATTTT.